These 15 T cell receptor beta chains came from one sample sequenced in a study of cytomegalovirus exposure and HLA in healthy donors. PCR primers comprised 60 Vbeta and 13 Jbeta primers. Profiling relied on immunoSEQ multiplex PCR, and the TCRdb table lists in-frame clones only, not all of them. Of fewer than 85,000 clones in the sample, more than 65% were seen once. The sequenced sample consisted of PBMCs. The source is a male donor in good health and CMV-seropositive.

The CDR3 reads CASSPNGSGEQFF. The CDR3 coding sequence is TGTGCCAGCTCACCGAATGGTTCGGGTGAGCAGTTCTTC. V and J are TRBV18 and TRBJ2-1; D remains unclear. The V gene lost 3 bases and the J gene lost 9 bases, with 12 bases spanning the gap. CDR1 KGHSH and CDR2 LQKENI come from the germline V gene. CDR3 length equals 13 residues.

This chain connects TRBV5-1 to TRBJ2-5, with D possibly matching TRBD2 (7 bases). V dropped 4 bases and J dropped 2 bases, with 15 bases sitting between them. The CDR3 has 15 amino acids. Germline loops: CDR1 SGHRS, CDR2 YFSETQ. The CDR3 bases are TGCGCCAGCAGCGGCGGAGCGGGGACACAAGAGACCCAGTACTTC. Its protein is CASSGGAGTQETQYF.

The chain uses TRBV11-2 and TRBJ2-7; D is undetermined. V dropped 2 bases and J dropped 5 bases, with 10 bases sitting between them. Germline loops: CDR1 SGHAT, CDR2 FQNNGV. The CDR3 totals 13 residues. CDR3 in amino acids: CASSLRRFDEQYF. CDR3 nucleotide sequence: TGTGCCAGCAGCTTAAGGCGGTTTGACGAGCAGTACTTC.

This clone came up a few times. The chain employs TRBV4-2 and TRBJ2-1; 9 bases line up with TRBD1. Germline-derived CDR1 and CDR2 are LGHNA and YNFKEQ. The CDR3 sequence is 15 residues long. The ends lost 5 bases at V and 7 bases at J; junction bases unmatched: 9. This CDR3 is CASSFMGQGRNEQFF. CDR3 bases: TGTGCCAGCAGCTTTATGGGACAGGGTAGGAATGAGCAGTTCTTC.

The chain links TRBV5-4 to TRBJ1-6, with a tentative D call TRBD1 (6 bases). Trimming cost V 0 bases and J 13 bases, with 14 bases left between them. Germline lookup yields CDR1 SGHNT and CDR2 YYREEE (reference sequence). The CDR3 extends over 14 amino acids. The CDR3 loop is CASSLVGTGSPLHF. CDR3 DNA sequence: TGTGCCAGCAGCTTGGTCGGAACAGGGTCTCCCCTCCACTTT.

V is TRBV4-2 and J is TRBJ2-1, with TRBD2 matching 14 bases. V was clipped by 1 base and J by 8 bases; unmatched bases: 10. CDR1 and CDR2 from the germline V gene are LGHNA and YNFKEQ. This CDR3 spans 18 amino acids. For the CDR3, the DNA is TGTGCCAGCAGCCAAGGCCGCCTGACTAGCGGGGGGGCCGATGAGCAGTTCTTC. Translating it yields CASSQGRLTSGGADEQFF.

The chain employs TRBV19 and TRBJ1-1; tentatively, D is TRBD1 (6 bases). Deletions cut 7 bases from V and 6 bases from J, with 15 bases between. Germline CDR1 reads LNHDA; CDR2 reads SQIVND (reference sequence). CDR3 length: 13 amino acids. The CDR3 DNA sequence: TGTGCCAGTACCCTCCGAGGGGGGGCTGAAGCTTTCTTT. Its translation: CASTLRGGAEAFF.

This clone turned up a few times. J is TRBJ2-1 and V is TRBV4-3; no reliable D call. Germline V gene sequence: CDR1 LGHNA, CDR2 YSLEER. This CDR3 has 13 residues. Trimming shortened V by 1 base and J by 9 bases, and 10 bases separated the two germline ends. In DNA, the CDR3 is TGCGCCAGCAGCCAAGGGGTCCAGCGTGAGCAGTTCTTC. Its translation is CASSQGVQREQFF.

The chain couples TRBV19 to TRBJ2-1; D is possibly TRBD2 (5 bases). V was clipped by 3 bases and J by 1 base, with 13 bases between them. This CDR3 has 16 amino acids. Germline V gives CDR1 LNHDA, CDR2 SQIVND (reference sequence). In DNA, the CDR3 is TGTGCCAGTAGTATTTCTGGGAGCGGTTCCTACAATGAGCAGTTCTTC. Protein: CASSISGSGSYNEQFF.

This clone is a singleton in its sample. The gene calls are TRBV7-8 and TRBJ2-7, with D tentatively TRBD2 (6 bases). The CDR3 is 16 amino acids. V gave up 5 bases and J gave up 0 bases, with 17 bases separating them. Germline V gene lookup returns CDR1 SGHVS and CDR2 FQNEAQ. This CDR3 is CASSAKLASHSYEQYF. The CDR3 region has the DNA TGTGCCAGCAGCGCTAAACTAGCCAGCCACTCCTACGAGCAGTACTTC.

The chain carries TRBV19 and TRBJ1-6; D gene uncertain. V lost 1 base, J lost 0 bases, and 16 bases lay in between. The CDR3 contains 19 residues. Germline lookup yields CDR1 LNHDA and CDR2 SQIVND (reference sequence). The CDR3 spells CASSIVWENTSSYNSPLHF. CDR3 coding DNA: TGTGCCAGTAGTATAGTTTGGGAGAACACAAGCTCCTATAATTCACCCCTCCACTTT.

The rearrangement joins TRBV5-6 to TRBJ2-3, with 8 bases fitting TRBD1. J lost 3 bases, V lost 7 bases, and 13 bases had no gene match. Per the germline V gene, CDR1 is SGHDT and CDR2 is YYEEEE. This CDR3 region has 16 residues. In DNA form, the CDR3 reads TGTGCCAGCGCGACTGCCGGACAGGGTGCTACAGATACGCAGTATTTT. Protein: CASATAGQGATDTQYF.

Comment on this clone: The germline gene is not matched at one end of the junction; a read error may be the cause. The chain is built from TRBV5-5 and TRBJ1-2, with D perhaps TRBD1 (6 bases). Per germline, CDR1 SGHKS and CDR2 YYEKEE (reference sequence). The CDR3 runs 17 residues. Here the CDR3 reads CANSLGPRGRANYGYTF. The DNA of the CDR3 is TGTGCCAACAGCTTGGGTCCCAGGGGTCGAGCTAACTATGGCTACACCTTC.

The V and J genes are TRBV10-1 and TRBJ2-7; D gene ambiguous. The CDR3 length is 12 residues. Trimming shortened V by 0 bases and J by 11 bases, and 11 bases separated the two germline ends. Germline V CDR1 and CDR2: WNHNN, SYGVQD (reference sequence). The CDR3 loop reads CASSESSQAEYF. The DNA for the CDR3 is TGCGCCAGCAGTGAGTCGTCCCAGGCAGAGTACTTC.

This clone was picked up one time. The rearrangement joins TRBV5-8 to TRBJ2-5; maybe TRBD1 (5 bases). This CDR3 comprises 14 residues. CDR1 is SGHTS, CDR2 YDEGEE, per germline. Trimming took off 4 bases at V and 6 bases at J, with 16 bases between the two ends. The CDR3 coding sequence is TGTGCCAGCAGCCCCCGGCGGCAGGGAAAGACCCAGTACTTC. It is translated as CASSPRRQGKTQYF.